One sample yielded the 18 T cell receptor beta chains listed below, sequenced in a study of vaccination and CD4 T cells after COVID-19. Treatment specified: approximately nine-day PBMC culture with coronavirus spike peptide pools or control peptides (ViraFEST assay). Researchers used the Oncomine TCR Beta short-read assay to sequence DNA from cultured CD4+ T cells. MiXCR was run by TCRdb on the PCR reads, yielding one entry per CDR3 protein. The sample records about 19,000 distinct CDR3 sequences, around two fifths being singletons. No cognate antigen is known for these TCRs. The sample comprised cultured CD4+ T cells from blood. All receptors derive from a human donor with COVID-19.

This clonotype was detected a few times. The rearrangement links TRBV20-1 to TRBJ2-7; 7 nucleotides agree with TRBD1. The germline V gene has CDR1 DFQATT and CDR2 SNEGSKA (reference sequence). V shed 6 bases and J 5 bases; nucleotides not matched to a gene: 4. This CDR3 contains 11 residues. The CDR3 reads CSATDRDEQYF. The CDR3 DNA reads TGCAGTGCAACTGACAGGGACGAGCAGTACTTC.

This clonotype was seen a handful of times. V usage is TRBV11-2 and J usage is TRBJ1-1, with TRBD1 matching over 10 bases. Germline V gene data show CDR1 as SGHAT and CDR2 as FQNNGV. V trimming: 4 bases; J trimming: 4 bases; junction bases outside the gene matches: 6. The CDR3 consists of 15 residues. The CDR3 sequence: CASSSRQGARTEAFF. In DNA, the CDR3 is TGTGCCAGCAGCTCTCGACAGGGGGCGCGCACTGAAGCTTTCTTT.

The chain employs TRBV6-5 and TRBJ2-3, with 8 positions matching TRBD2. CDR1 is MNHEY and CDR2 is SVGAGI in the germline V gene. CDR3 length equals 16 residues. J was trimmed by 8 bases and V by 2 bases; bases with no gene match: 12. The CDR3 DNA sequence: TGTGCCAGCAGTTACGGTGGTGCGGGGGGTGGTGTTACGCAGTATTTT. This codes for CASSYGGAGGGVTQYF.

CDR3 coding DNA: TGTGCCAGTAGTATAGGGCCAGCGGGGGCCTACGAGCAGTACTTC. As protein: CASSIGPAGAYEQYF. This chain joins TRBV19 and TRBJ2-7; 8 bases fit TRBD2. Germline-derived CDR1 and CDR2 are LNHDA and SQIVND (reference sequence). The CDR3 runs to 15 residues. Trimming at V came to 1 base and at J to 2 bases, leaving 4 bases not matched to a gene.

This clonotype was picked up a small number of times. The chain couples TRBV20-1 to TRBJ1-5; D gene ambiguous. The CDR3 consists of 12 residues. Trimming shortened V by 5 bases and J by 11 bases, and 16 bases separated the two germline ends. Germline V gene sequence: CDR1 DFQATT, CDR2 SNEGSKA (reference sequence). The CDR3 loop is CSAVPSPEAQHF. Written as DNA, the CDR3 is TGCAGTGCTGTCCCATCCCCCGAGGCCCAGCATTTT.

This clonotype was seen just once. The chain employs TRBV5-4 and TRBJ2-3; 9 bases map to TRBD2. The CDR3 contains 16 residues. J gave up 1 base and V 0 bases, and 3 bases lay outside the gene matches. CDR1 SGHNT and CDR2 YYREEE come from the germline V gene (reference sequence). The CDR3, as DNA: TGTGCCAGCAGCTTGGGGGCTAGCGGGGGCACAGATACGCAGTATTTT. Translation gives CASSLGASGGTDTQYF. Drawing the rest from reference TRBV5-4 and TRBJ2-3, the complete variable domain is ETGVTQSPTHLIKTRGQQVTLRCSSQSGHNTVSWYQQALGQGPQFIFQYYREEENGRGNFPPRFSGLQFPNYSSELNVNALELDDSALYLCASSLGASGGTDTQYFGPGTRLTVL.

This chain uses TRBV6-5 with TRBJ1-6, with a weak D call TRBD1 (5 bases). With 2 bases removed from V and 0 bases from J, the gap between germline ends came to 14 bases. The CDR3 has 18 residues. Germline-derived CDR1 and CDR2 are MNHEY and SVGAGI. This chain's CDR3 is CASSYGQQASSYNSPLHF. In nucleotides, the CDR3 is TGTGCCAGCAGTTACGGGCAACAGGCCAGCTCCTATAATTCACCCCTCCACTTT.

This clonotype has only a few counts. The chain employs TRBV19 and TRBJ1-1; D is unresolved. The germline gives CDR1 LNHDA, CDR2 SQIVND (reference sequence). This CDR3 is built from 12 residues. V was trimmed by 4 bases and J by 11 bases, leaving 14 bases between them. CDR3 residues: CASSKREGAAFF. The DNA of the CDR3 is TGTGCCAGTAGTAAGAGGGAGGGAGCGGCTTTCTTT.

This chain links TRBV19 with TRBJ2-5, with 8 positions matching TRBD1. CDR1 is LNHDA, CDR2 SQIVND, per germline (reference sequence). V was clipped by 8 bases and J by 5 bases; unmatched bases: 1. The CDR3 covers 11 residues. Here the CDR3 reads CASGDRETQYF. The CDR3 region has the DNA TGTGCCAGTGGGGACAGGGAGACCCAGTACTTC. The complete variable domain, with remaining parts taken from reference TRBV19 and TRBJ2-5, reads DGGITQSPKYLFRKEGQNVTLSCEQNLNHDAMYWYRQDPGQGLRLIYYSQIVNDFQKGDIAEGYSVSREKKESFPLTVTSAQKNPTAFYLCASGDRETQYFGPGTRLLVL.

This chain connects TRBV11-3 to TRBJ2-5; D call uncertain. Deletions cut 4 bases from V and 2 bases from J, with 11 bases between. From germline, CDR1 is SGHNT and CDR2 YENEEA. This CDR3 has 14 residues. The DNA of the CDR3 is TGTGCCAGCAGCTCAGGTTGCCTTCAAGAGACCCAGTACTTC. Translating it yields CASSSGCLQETQYF. The full variable domain, with the rest looked up from reference TRBV11-3 and TRBJ2-5, is EAGVVQSPRYKIIEKKQPVAFWCNPISGHNTLYWYLQNLGQGPELLIRYENEEAVDDSQLPKDRFSAERLKGVDSTLKIQPAELGDSAVYLCASSSGCLQETQYFGPGTRLLVL.

This clonotype has more than one count but fewer than ten. This chain links TRBV27 with TRBJ1-1; D unclear. The V gene lost 6 bases and the J gene lost 5 bases, with 10 bases spanning the gap. The CDR3 totals 12 residues. CDR1 is MNHEY, CDR2 SMNVEV, per germline (reference sequence). The CDR3 sequence is CASSKVGTEAFF. The CDR3 DNA reads TGTGCCAGCAGCAAGGTAGGGACTGAAGCTTTCTTT.

The rearrangement uses TRBV20-1 and TRBJ1-1, with 9 bases identical to TRBD1. This CDR3 region has 12 residues. Germline lookup yields CDR1 DFQATT and CDR2 SNEGSKA (reference sequence). Losses at the gene ends were 5 bases for V and 6 bases for J; bases not matched to a gene: 4. CDR3 in amino acids: CSAGDREPEAFF. The DNA of the CDR3 is TGCAGTGCTGGGGACAGGGAACCTGAAGCTTTCTTT.

This clonotype was observed a single time. This chain joins TRBV5-1 and TRBJ2-3; the D gene is possibly TRBD2 (5 bases). Germline loops: CDR1 SGHRS, CDR2 YFSETQ. The V end lost 0 bases, the J end lost 0 bases, and 20 bases lay between the germline ends. The CDR3 loop spans 19 amino acids. The CDR3 protein is CASSLEVATGKTSTDTQYF. CDR3 nucleotides: TGCGCCAGCAGCTTGGAAGTAGCGACCGGAAAAACTAGCACAGATACGCAGTATTTT.

The gene calls are TRBV20-1 and TRBJ2-1; 7 nucleotides match TRBD2. This CDR3 is 15 amino acids long. Germline V gene data show CDR1 as DFQATT and CDR2 as SNEGSKA (reference sequence). With 2 bases clipped from V and 4 bases from J, the junction kept 8 bases outside the gene matches. This CDR3 reads CSARKRGAQYNEQFF. The DNA of the CDR3 is TGCAGTGCTAGAAAGCGGGGAGCCCAATACAATGAGCAGTTCTTC.

This clonotype was seen a few times. This chain uses TRBV7-2 with TRBJ1-3; no clear D. The CDR3 sequence is 15 residues long. The V gene lost 1 base and the J gene lost 2 bases, with 9 bases spanning the gap. Germline V gene lookup returns CDR1 SGHTA and CDR2 FQGNSA. This CDR3 reads CASSLDRQTGNTIYF. In DNA, the CDR3 is TGTGCCAGCAGCTTAGATCGGCAGACTGGAAACACCATATATTTT.

This clonotype was detected a few times. The V gene is TRBV14, the J gene TRBJ1-6, with a weak D call TRBD1 (5 bases). From germline, CDR1 is SGHDN and CDR2 FVKESK. The CDR3 runs 15 residues. Trimming stripped 5 bases from V and 8 bases from J, with 16 bases between. CDR3 nucleotide sequence: TGTGCCAGCAGCACCTACGGGGGGATTGATTCACCCCTCCACTTT. Translated, it gives CASSTYGGIDSPLHF.

This clonotype was seen only a few times. Germline is not matched at one junction end, which may reflect a read error. The V call is TRBV7-7, the J call TRBJ1-6, with D possibly being TRBD1 (5 bases). This CDR3 spans 13 amino acids. From germline, CDR1 is SSHAT and CDR2 FNYEAQ (reference sequence). The CDR3 DNA sequence: TGTGCTAGCAGCTCGGGACGAGGTTCACCCCTCCACTTT. This translates into CASSSGRGSPLHF.

A few counts support this clonotype. The chain recombines TRBV20-1 with TRBJ2-7; D is unresolved. The germline CDR1 and CDR2 sequences are DFQATT and SNEGSKA (reference sequence). The CDR3 has 13 amino acids. Trimming removed 6 bases from V and 4 bases from J, with 16 bases in between. This chain's CDR3 is CSATSGSPYEQYF. The CDR3 DNA reads as TGCAGTGCCACCTCTGGGTCACCTTACGAGCAGTACTTC.